What follows are 15 T cell receptor beta chains derived from one specimen sequenced in a study of post-analysis software for immune sequencing data. Study results and caveats: Relative to controls, patients had about five TRBV segments at higher frequency, with TRBV5-6, TRBV5-1 and TRBV20-1 among these.

Unique molecular identifiers had been added to the TCR beta cDNA libraries. TCRdb itself ran the PCR reads through MiXCR, one entry per CDR3 protein. The sample records about 380,000 distinct CDR3 sequences, roughly 38% being singletons. Their cognate antigens are unknown. Material for sequencing was blood. Every receptor here comes from a girl aged 5-17 years with multiple sclerosis.

The V call is TRBV12-3 or TRBV12-4, the J call TRBJ1-6, with a possible D match to TRBD1 (5 bases). V lost 4 bases and J lost 8, with 12 bases in between. There are 14 residues in the CDR3. CDR3 amino acids: CASSSRGWDSPLHF. The CDR3 nucleotides are TGTGCCAGCAGTTCGAGGGGCTGGGATTCACCCCTCCACTTT.

V and J are TRBV5-1 and TRBJ2-4, with D perhaps being TRBD1 or TRBD2 (5 bases each). The J call is doubtful: the DNA matches TRBJ2-7 better. Germline V gene sequence: CDR1 SGHRS, CDR2 YFSETQ. This CDR3 is 16 amino acids long. CDR3 in amino acids: CASSFTETDYLNEQYF. The CDR3, as DNA: TGCGCCAGCAGCTTTACCGAGACAGACTACCTCAACGAGCAGTACTTC.

V and J are TRBV7-3 and TRBJ2-5; 9 nucleotides line up with TRBD2. The junction had 13 bases not matched to a gene; V was cut back by 6 bases and J by 11 bases. This CDR3 has 14 amino acids. Germline V gives CDR1 SGHTA, CDR2 FQGTGA. CDR3: CASRQTSGSNEQYF. For the CDR3, the DNA is TGTGCCAGCAGGCAGACTAGCGGTAGCAATGAGCAGTACTTC.

The sample holds a few counts of this clonotype. This chain links TRBV20-1 with TRBJ1-2; D might be TRBD1 (5 bases). Between the trimmed V and J ends, which lost 5 bases and 8 bases, there was a span of 12 bases. From germline, CDR1 is DFQATT and CDR2 SNEGSKA (reference sequence). The CDR3 is made up of 11 amino acids. The CDR3 DNA reads TGCAGTGCTTGGGGGGGGTACGGCTACACCTTC. Translating gives CSAWGGYGYTF.

The sample holds one count of this clonotype. The genes are TRBV27 and TRBJ1-4; 7 nucleotides line up with TRBD1. V lost 5 bases, J lost 8 bases, and 8 bases stayed unmatched. The length of the CDR3 is 14 residues. Germline V lookup: CDR1 MNHEY, CDR2 SMNVEV (reference sequence). The DNA of the CDR3 is TGTGCCAGCAGTCCGTGGGAGACAGGGGAAAAACTGTTTTTT. This gives the protein CASSPWETGEKLFF.

This clonotype has a single count. This chain uses TRBV12-3 or TRBV12-4 with TRBJ1-1; no clear D gene. V lost 0 bases, J lost 6 bases, and 11 bases lay in between. The CDR3 is made up of 14 amino acids. The CDR3 nucleotides are TGTGCCAGCAGTTTAGCGTCGGGAGTTGCTGAAGCTTTCTTT. It specifies CASSLASGVAEAFF.

This clonotype was seen only once. An end of the junction differs from the germline gene, which may be a read error. CDR3 amino acids: CASSHSNRNYGYTF. The CDR3 coding sequence is TGTGCCAGCAGTCACTCGAACAGAAACTATGGCTACACCTTC. J is TRBJ1-2 and V is TRBV6-5; D uncertain. Germline V gene lookup returns CDR1 MNHEY and CDR2 SVGAGI. CDR3 length equals 14 residues.

This clonotype is a singleton in its sample. The CDR3 here is CSVEEPGRPDYEQYF. The CDR3 region has the DNA TGCAGCGTTGAAGAGCCCGGCAGGCCAGACTACGAGCAGTACTTC. The V gene is TRBV29-1, the J gene TRBJ2-7; D gene ambiguous. V lost 0 bases to trimming and J lost 3 bases, with 15 bases between them. Germline V gives CDR1 SQVTM, CDR2 ANQGSEA. CDR3 length: 15 amino acids.

This clonotype was observed many times. CDR3 residues: CASSEGVSGANVLTF. In nucleotides, the CDR3 is TGTGCCAGCAGCGAGGGGGTCTCTGGGGCCAACGTCCTGACTTTC. This rearrangement joins TRBV12-3 or TRBV12-4 to TRBJ2-6; D is perhaps TRBD1 (6 bases). The CDR3 runs to 15 residues. V was trimmed by 6 bases and J by 0 bases, leaving 9 bases between them.

This clonotype was found many times. A read error may account for a junction end that differs from germline. The chain is built from TRBV7-7 and TRBJ2-5; TRBD2 agrees at 12 bases. The CDR3 has 14 amino acids. In germline, CDR1 is SSHAT, CDR2 FNYEAQ (reference sequence). Here the CDR3 DNA reads TGTGCTAGCAGCCCTAGCGGGGGGGCGGAGACCCAGTACTTC. Residues: CASSPSGGAETQYF.

This rearrangement joins TRBV12-3 or TRBV12-4 to TRBJ1-5; no clear D. CDR3 length: 12 residues. V dropped 8 bases and J dropped 7 bases, with 12 bases sitting between them. CDR3 loop: CASGFLGQPQHF. The CDR3 nucleotides are TGTGCCAGCGGGTTTTTAGGGCAGCCCCAGCATTTT.

V and J are TRBV25-1 and TRBJ1-2; no clear D gene. The CDR3 covers 12 residues. Germline CDR1 is MGHDK and CDR2 is SYGVNS. V was trimmed by 4 bases and J by 8 bases, leaving 11 bases between them. The CDR3 loop is CASSGTSQGYTF. In nucleotides, the CDR3 is TGTGCCAGCAGTGGAACCAGTCAGGGCTACACCTTC.

CDR3 sequence reads: CASSQEVTEAFF. The CDR3 coding sequence is TGTGCCAGCAGCCAAGAGGTCACTGAAGCTTTCTTT. V usage is TRBV12-3 or TRBV12-4 and J usage is TRBJ1-1, with unresolved D. With 6 bases removed from V and 4 bases from J, the gap between germline ends came to 9 bases. This CDR3 is 12 amino acids long.

In regard to this clonotype: One base away lies a much larger clone, so this may be a sequencing read error. Here the CDR3 reads CACSPHWRVGNSPLHF. CDR3 DNA sequence: TGTGCCTGCAGCCCACATTGGCGGGTCGGGAATTCACCCCTCCACTTT. The chain carries TRBV7-9 and TRBJ1-6; D unresolved. The CDR3 sequence is 16 residues long. CDR1 and CDR2 (germline): SEHNR, FQNEAQ (reference sequence).

The chain uses TRBV7-9 and TRBJ1-6; 9 bases align to TRBD1. The ends lost 5 bases at V and 10 bases at J; junction bases unmatched: 9. CDR1 and CDR2 from the germline V gene are SEHNR and FQNEAQ (reference sequence). The CDR3 sequence is 15 residues long. The CDR3 protein is CASSALTGGGSPLHF. In DNA, the CDR3 is TGTGCCAGCAGCGCATTGACAGGGGGAGGCTCACCCCTCCACTTT.